This TCR beta chain originates from a study of blood T cells in healthy people across ages. The individuals who served as donors were healthy Caucasians living in Russia, aged about 6 to 100. A second roughly 6 to 11 cycle PCR used barcoded and J-beta primers. TCRdb fed the 5' RACE reads into MiXCR, producing one record per CDR3 protein. Counted here are over a million distinct CDR3 sequences, 45% occurring once; the ten biggest clones make up approximately 17%. This CDR3 region has 16 residues. V shed 5 bases and J 1 base; nucleotides not matched to a gene: 4. Per germline, CDR1 MNHEY and CDR2 SMNVEV (reference sequence). General study findings and limits: Higher diversity, along with more naive CD4+ cells, distinguished long-lived donors from aged donors.

There are a few counts of this clonotype. What it recognizes is unknown. This receptor was taken from a woman aged 55-75 years in good health. Sequenced input: blood. The chain has TRBV27 and TRBJ2-2; TRBD2 agrees at 10 bases. CDR3 amino acids: CASSPRTSGNTGELFF. Written as DNA, the CDR3 is TGTGCCAGCAGTCCACGGACTAGCGGGAACACCGGGGAGCTGTTTTTT.